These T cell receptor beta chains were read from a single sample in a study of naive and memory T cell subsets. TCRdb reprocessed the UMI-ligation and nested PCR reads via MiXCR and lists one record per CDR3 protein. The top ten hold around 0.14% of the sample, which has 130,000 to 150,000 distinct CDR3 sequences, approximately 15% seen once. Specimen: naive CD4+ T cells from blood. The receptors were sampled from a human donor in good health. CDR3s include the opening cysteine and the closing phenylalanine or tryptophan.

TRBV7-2 CASSAPGVRRTGELFF
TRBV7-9 CASVAGGLSYNEQFF
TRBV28 CASAGDSYEQYF
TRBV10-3 CAISSNQGLAGDRRVYNEQFF
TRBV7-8 CASSWTVYNEQFF
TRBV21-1 CASSKGNRRRRDTARAKNIQYF
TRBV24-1 CATSDSGLAEYNEQFF
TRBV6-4 CASRMAGDVREAFF
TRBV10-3 CAISEPGDQETQYF
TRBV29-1 CSVPGQGRWTEAFF
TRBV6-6 CASQMESSYNSPLHF
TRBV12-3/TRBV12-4 CASSRRTTHSNQPQHF
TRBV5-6 CASSSTHGEQFF
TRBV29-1 CSAVDGRETQYF
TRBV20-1 CSATEAWGNTEAFF
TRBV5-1 CASSLSGGPTPLSEQYF
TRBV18 CASSPIPGQVSGANVLTF
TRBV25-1 CASSEFSGLDYNEQFF
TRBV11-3 CASSLDSKNIQYF
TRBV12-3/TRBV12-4 CASSFFVGSGANVLTF
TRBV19 CASTPEGTSGSNWYNEQFF
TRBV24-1 CATSLGGFNEQFF
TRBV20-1 CSARRPSGGETQYF
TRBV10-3 CAVKFAGGHEQYF
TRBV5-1 CASSRASGSTSGEQYF
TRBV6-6 CASSYGETTGEYF
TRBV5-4 CASINRGANEQFF
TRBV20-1 CSAKPHNYGYTF
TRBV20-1 CSARSAGTGVRETQYF
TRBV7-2 CASSLKGQGEHTQYF
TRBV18 CASSPPGTRTGELFF
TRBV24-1 CATSAGGLASSYNEQFF
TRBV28 CASSTPTSGRAYEQYF
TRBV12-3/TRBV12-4 CASRTRGQGSRETQYF
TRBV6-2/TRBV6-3 CASISALYNEQFF
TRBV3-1 CASSPQGGGNYNEQFF
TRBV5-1 CASSEDQGETQYF